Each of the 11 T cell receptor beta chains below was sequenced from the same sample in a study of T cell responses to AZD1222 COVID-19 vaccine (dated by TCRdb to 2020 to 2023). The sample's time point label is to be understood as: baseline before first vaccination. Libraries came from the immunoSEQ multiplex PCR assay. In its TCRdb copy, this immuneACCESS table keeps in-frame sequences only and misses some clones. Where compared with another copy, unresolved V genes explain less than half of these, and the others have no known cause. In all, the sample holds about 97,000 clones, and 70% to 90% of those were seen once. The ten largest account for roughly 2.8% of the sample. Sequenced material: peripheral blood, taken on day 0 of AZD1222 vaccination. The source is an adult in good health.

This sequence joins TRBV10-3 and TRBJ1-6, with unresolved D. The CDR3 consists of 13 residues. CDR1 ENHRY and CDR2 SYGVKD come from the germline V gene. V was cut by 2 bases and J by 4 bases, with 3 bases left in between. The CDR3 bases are TGTGCCATCAGTGAGAGGTATAATTCACCCCTCCACTTT. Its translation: CAISERYNSPLHF.

CDR3 bases: TGTGCCAGTAGTGCCCGAACCGGGACAGCTAATGAAAAACTGTTTTTT. Protein sequence: CASSARTGTANEKLFF. V is TRBV19 and J is TRBJ1-4, with 7 bases matching TRBD1. The CDR3 consists of 16 residues. J lost 3 bases, V lost 5 bases, and 9 bases had no gene match. Germline CDR1 reads LNHDA; CDR2 reads SQIVND (reference sequence).

The CDR3 loop is CASGGEIRTEAFF. In DNA, the CDR3 is TGTGCCAGCGGAGGGGAAATCAGGACTGAAGCTTTCTTT. The chain has TRBV6-5 and TRBJ1-1; maybe TRBD1 (5 bases). Per the germline V gene, CDR1 is MNHEY and CDR2 is SVGAGI. The germline V and J ends were trimmed by 8 bases and 5 bases, with 15 bases remaining between them. This CDR3 spans 13 amino acids.

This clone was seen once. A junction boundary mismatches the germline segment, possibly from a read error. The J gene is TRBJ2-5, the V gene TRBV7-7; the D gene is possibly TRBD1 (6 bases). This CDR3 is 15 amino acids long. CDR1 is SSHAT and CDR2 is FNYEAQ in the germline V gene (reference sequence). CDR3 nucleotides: TGTGCTAGCAGCCTTGCGGACAGCGACCGAGAGACCCAGTACTTC. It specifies CASSLADSDRETQYF.

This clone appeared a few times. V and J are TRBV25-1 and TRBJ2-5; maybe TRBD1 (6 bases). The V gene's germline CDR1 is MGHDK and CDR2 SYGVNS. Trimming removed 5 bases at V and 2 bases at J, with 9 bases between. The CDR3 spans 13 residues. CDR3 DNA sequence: TGTGCCAGCAGTCGGACAGATCAAGAGACCCAGTACTTC. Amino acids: CASSRTDQETQYF.

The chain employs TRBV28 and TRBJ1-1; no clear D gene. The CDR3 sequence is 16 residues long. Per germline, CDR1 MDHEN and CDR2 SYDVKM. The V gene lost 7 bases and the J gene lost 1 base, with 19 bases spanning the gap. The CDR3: CASTLPHGQTNTEAFF. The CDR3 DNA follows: TGTGCCAGCACCTTACCCCACGGGCAGACGAACACTGAAGCTTTCTTT.

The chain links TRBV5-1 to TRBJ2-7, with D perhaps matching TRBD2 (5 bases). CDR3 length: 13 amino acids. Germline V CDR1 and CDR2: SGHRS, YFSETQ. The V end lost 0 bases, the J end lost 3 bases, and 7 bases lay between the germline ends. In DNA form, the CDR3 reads TGCGCCAGCAGCTTGGCCGAGGGCTACGAGCAGTACTTC. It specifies CASSLAEGYEQYF. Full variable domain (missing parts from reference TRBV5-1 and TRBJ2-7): KAGVTQTPRYLIKTRGQQVTLSCSPISGHRSVSWYQQTPGQGLQFLFEYFSETQRNKGNFPGRFSGRQFSNSRSEMNVSTLELGDSALYLCASSLAEGYEQYFGPGTRLTVT.

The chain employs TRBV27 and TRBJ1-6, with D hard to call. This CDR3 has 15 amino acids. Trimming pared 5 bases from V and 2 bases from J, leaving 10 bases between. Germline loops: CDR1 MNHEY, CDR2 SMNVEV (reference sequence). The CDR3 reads CASSLTVTYNSPLHF. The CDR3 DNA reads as TGTGCCAGCAGTCTTACAGTAACCTATAATTCACCCCTCCACTTT.

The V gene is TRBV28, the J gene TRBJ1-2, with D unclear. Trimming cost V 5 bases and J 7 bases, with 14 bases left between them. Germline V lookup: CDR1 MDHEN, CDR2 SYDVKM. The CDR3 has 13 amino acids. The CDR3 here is CASSPTLGSGYTF. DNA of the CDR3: TGTGCCAGCAGTCCAACTCTTGGGTCTGGCTACACCTTC.

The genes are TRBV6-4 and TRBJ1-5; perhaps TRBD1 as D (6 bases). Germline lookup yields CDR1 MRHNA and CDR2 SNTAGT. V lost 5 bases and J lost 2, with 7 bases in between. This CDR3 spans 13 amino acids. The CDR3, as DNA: TGTGCCAGCAGTACAGGGCGCAATCAGCCCCAGCATTTT. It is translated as CASSTGRNQPQHF.

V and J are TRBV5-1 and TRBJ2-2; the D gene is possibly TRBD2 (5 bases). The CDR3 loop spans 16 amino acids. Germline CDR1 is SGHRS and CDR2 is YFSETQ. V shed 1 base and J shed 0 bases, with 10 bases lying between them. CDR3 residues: CASSLRAETNTGELFF. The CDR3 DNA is TGCGCCAGCAGCTTGAGAGCGGAGACGAACACCGGGGAGCTGTTTTTT.